The 18 T cell receptor beta chains below all came from one sample that was sequenced in a study of blood T cell repertoires in COVID-19. Clones were read by immunoSEQ multiplex PCR, and TCRdb kept only the in-frame ones, dropping some. The data show over 150,000 clones, with around 84% seen just once and more than 0.85% held by the top ten. Input material: peripheral blood. The receptors were sampled from a man in his forties or fifties with acute or convalescent COVID-19.

This clone has just one count. The V gene is TRBV12-3 or TRBV12-4, the J gene TRBJ1-1; unclear D gene. This CDR3 region has 11 residues. V gave up 7 bases and J gave up 6 bases, with 9 bases separating them. The CDR3 is CASMRFPEAFF. CDR3 DNA: TGTGCCAGCATGAGGTTCCCTGAAGCTTTCTTT.

The chain links TRBV28 to TRBJ1-1, with 7 bases aligning to TRBD1. The CDR3 runs to 15 residues. The junction had 5 bases not matched to a gene; V was cut back by 4 bases and J by 0 bases. Germline CDR1 is MDHEN and CDR2 is SYDVKM. The CDR3 reads CASSSGQAMNTEAFF. As DNA, the CDR3 is TGTGCCAGCAGTTCTGGACAGGCGATGAACACTGAAGCTTTCTTT. The whole variable domain, filled in from reference TRBV28 and TRBJ1-1, reads DVKVTQSSRYLVKRTGEKVFLECVQDMDHENMFWYRQDPGLGLRLIYFSYDVKMKEKGDIPEGYSVSREKKERFSLILESASTNQTSMYLCASSSGQAMNTEAFFGQGTRLTVV.

This rearrangement joins TRBV29-1 to TRBJ1-5, with D possibly being TRBD1 (5 bases). This CDR3 comprises 16 residues. With 4 bases removed from V and 2 bases from J, the gap between germline ends came to 18 bases. From germline, CDR1 is SQVTM and CDR2 ANQGSEA. Written as DNA, the CDR3 is TGCAGCGTTGGGCAGGGAGGATTAATGGGCAATCAGCCCCAGCATTTT. Amino acid sequence: CSVGQGGLMGNQPQHF. Supplemented by reference TRBV29-1 and TRBJ1-5, the full variable domain reads SAVISQKPSRDICQRGTSLTIQCQVDSQVTMMFWYRQQPGQSLTLIATANQGSEATYESGFVIDKFPISRPNLTFSTLTVSNMSPEDSSIYLCSVGQGGLMGNQPQHFGDGTRLSIL.

The V gene is TRBV2, the J gene TRBJ1-6, with D uncertain. Per germline, CDR1 SNHLY and CDR2 FYNNEI. Trimming left V 8 bases short and J 10 bases short, with 15 bases between. There are 13 residues in the CDR3. The CDR3 is CASHASGSSPLHF. The CDR3, as DNA: TGTGCCAGCCACGCCTCAGGATCCTCACCCCTCCACTTT.

This chain connects TRBV20-1 to TRBJ1-1; D gene ambiguous. Germline V CDR1 and CDR2: DFQATT, SNEGSKA (reference sequence). Trimming shortened V by 6 bases and J by 6 bases, and 11 bases separated the two germline ends. This CDR3 is built from 11 residues. Here the CDR3 reads CSAPLYSEAFF. CDR3 sequence (DNA): TGCAGTGCCCCCCTTTACTCTGAAGCTTTCTTT.

J is TRBJ2-2 and V is TRBV12-5; TRBD2 aligns across 8 bases. The CDR3 totals 16 residues. Germline V gives CDR1 LGHNT, CDR2 FRNRAP. V lost 0 bases to trimming and J lost 6 bases; unmatched junction nucleotides: 6. CDR3 amino acids: CASGLVIGGAAGELFF. CDR3 sequence (DNA): TGTGCTAGTGGTTTGGTCATCGGGGGGGCGGCCGGGGAGCTGTTTTTT.

V is TRBV3-1 (or the pseudogene TRBV3-2) and J is TRBJ1-2, with D perhaps matching TRBD1 (6 bases). Germline-derived CDR1 and CDR2 are LGHDT and YNNKEL (reference sequence). V lost 3 bases to trimming and J lost 8 bases, with 7 bases between them. This CDR3 is built from 11 residues. The CDR3 reads CASSHRGGYTF. The CDR3 DNA reads as TGTGCCAGCAGCCACAGGGGCGGCTACACCTTC.

The gene calls are TRBV5-1 and TRBJ2-1, with a possible D match to TRBD2 (7 bases). V lost 0 bases and J 10 bases, leaving 20 bases between the germline ends. The germline CDR1 and CDR2 sequences are SGHRS and YFSETQ. The CDR3 runs 16 residues. CDR3 sequence reads: CASSLVAGALPGEQFF. CDR3 bases: TGCGCCAGCAGCTTGGTGGCGGGGGCCCTCCCGGGAGAGCAGTTCTTC.

The V call is TRBV19, the J call TRBJ1-6; D call uncertain. The length of the CDR3 is 13 residues. Germline CDR1 is LNHDA and CDR2 is SQIVND (reference sequence). V lost 6 bases to trimming and J lost 7 bases, with 10 bases between them. CDR3 nucleotide sequence: TGTGCCAGTAGGATAACGCAGAATTCACCCCTCCACTTT. Translation gives CASRITQNSPLHF.

V is TRBV5-6 and J is TRBJ1-2; 7 bases match TRBD1. Germline CDR1 is SGHDT and CDR2 is YYEEEE. The CDR3 has 15 residues. Germline trimming cut 1 base from V and 2 bases from J; bases unmatched to any gene: 5. The CDR3 reads CASSLTGQANYGYTF. In DNA, the CDR3 is TGTGCCAGCAGCTTGACCGGACAGGCCAACTATGGCTACACCTTC.

This clone was counted between two and nine times. This chain uses TRBV29-1 with TRBJ1-2; D unclear. The germline CDR1 and CDR2 sequences are SQVTM and ANQGSEA. This CDR3 spans 9 amino acids. The ends were cut back, 4 bases at V and 13 bases at J, with 10 bases in the middle. The CDR3 spells CSVAPSLTF. DNA for the CDR3: TGCAGCGTTGCCCCGTCCCTCACCTTC.

This sequence joins TRBV2 and TRBJ1-5; D gene unclear. Germline-derived CDR1 and CDR2 are SNHLY and FYNNEI. CDR3 length: 12 amino acids. Trimming removed 6 bases from V and 9 bases from J, with 12 bases in between. The CDR3, as DNA: TGTGCCAGCAGGTACTCCTCGGGGCCCCAGCATTTT. Amino acids: CASRYSSGPQHF.

This clone was picked up a small number of times. This chain uses TRBV3-1 (or the pseudogene TRBV3-2) with TRBJ2-7; D is perhaps TRBD2 (5 bases). The germline V gene has CDR1 LGHDT and CDR2 YNNKEL (reference sequence). Trimming left V 1 base short and J 4 bases short, with 8 bases between. The length of the CDR3 is 13 residues. The CDR3 sequence: CASSQVPGYEQYF. The CDR3 nucleotides are TGTGCCAGCAGCCAAGTCCCGGGATACGAGCAGTACTTC.

The chain has TRBV30 and TRBJ1-2, with a tentative D call TRBD1 (6 bases). The CDR3 spans 13 residues. CDR1 and CDR2 (germline): GTSNPN, SVGIG (reference sequence). The germline V and J ends were trimmed by 1 base and 4 bases, with 10 bases remaining between them. The CDR3 nucleotides read TGTGCCTGGAGTGATGAGGGGGTCTATGGCTACACCTTC. It encodes CAWSDEGVYGYTF.

The chain carries TRBV19 and TRBJ1-2; TRBD1 aligns across 7 bases. CDR1 is LNHDA, CDR2 SQIVND, per germline (reference sequence). There are 17 residues in the CDR3. Germline trimming cut 7 bases from V and 4 bases from J; bases unmatched to any gene: 18. The CDR3 loop is CASTPTLGQQSSYGYTF. CDR3 coding DNA: TGTGCCAGTACCCCAACCCTGGGACAGCAGAGCTCCTATGGCTACACCTTC.

This chain joins TRBV28 and TRBJ1-1; the D gene is possibly TRBD1 (5 bases). This CDR3 has 15 residues. Trimming cost V 3 bases and J 1 base, with 12 bases left between them. The germline CDR1 and CDR2 sequences are MDHEN and SYDVKM. DNA for the CDR3: TGTGCCAGCAGTTTCATTGATAGGGGGAACACTGAAGCTTTCTTT. It specifies CASSFIDRGNTEAFF.

This clone was counted once. This sequence joins TRBV11-2 and TRBJ2-5, with D unresolved. The CDR3 loop spans 13 amino acids. V was cut by 2 bases and J by 5 bases, with 9 bases left in between. Germline loops: CDR1 SGHAT, CDR2 FQNNGV. DNA for the CDR3: TGTGCCAGCAGCTTAAGCTTCGGGGAGACCCAGTACTTC. Its translation: CASSLSFGETQYF.

The chain employs TRBV13 and TRBJ1-1; TRBD1 matches at 10 bases. The junction had 7 bases not matched to a gene; V was cut back by 6 bases and J by 3 bases. The CDR3 contains 15 residues. Germline CDR1 reads PRHDT; CDR2 reads FYEKMQ (reference sequence). This CDR3 reads CASRSGGTGDTEAFF. The CDR3 DNA reads as TGTGCCAGCAGGTCCGGGGGGACAGGGGACACTGAAGCTTTCTTT.